Below, one T cell receptor (beta chain) is given with its context. The data stem from a study of blood T cell repertoires in COVID-19. After removal of 0 bases from V and 5 bases from J, the junction contained 13 bases not matched to a gene. The CDR3 loop spans 18 amino acids. Germline V gene lookup returns CDR1 SGDLS and CDR2 YYNGEE. Repertoires were generated with immunoSEQ multiplex PCR, while TCRdb's copy carries only in-frame clones and drops some. The data contain more than 300,000 clones, roughly 87% of them singletons. The rearrangement uses TRBV9 and TRBJ2-3, with 9 bases lining up with TRBD2. This clonotype originated in a woman in her twenties or thirties who had recovered from COVID-19. What was sequenced was PBMCs or T cells enriched from blood (not recorded which). For the CDR3, the DNA is TGTGCCAGCAGCGTAGTACGAGGCGGGGGGGGTCAAATAGATACGCAGTATTTT. It yields the protein CASSVVRGGGGQIDTQYF.